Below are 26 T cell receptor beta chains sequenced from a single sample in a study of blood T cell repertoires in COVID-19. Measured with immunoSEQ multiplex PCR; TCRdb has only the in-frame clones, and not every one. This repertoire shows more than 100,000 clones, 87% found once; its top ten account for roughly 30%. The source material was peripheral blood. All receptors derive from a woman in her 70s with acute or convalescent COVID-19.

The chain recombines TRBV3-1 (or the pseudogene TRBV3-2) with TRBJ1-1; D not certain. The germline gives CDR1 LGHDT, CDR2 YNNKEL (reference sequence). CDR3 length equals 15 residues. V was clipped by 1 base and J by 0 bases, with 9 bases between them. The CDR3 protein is CASSQVIQLNTEAFF. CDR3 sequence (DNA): TGTGCCAGCAGCCAAGTAATACAATTGAACACTGAAGCTTTCTTT.

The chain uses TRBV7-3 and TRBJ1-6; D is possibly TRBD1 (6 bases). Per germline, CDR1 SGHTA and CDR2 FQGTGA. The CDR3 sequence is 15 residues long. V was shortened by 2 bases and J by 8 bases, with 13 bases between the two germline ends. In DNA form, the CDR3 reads TGTGCCAGCAGCTTACAAGGACAGCCGGATTCACCCCTCCACTTT. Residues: CASSLQGQPDSPLHF.

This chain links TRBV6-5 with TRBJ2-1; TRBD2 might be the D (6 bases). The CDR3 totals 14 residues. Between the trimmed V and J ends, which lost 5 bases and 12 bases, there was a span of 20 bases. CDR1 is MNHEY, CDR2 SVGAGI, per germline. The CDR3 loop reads CASSPPGVAGRQFF. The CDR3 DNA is TGTGCCAGCAGTCCCCCAGGAGTCGCGGGGAGGCAGTTCTTC.

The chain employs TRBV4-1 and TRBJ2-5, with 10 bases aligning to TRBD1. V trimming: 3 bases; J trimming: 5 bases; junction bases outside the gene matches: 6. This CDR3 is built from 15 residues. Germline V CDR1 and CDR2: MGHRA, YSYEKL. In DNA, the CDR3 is TGCGCCAGCAGCCAGCCCGGGACAGGGGCCGAGACCCAGTACTTC. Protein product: CASSQPGTGAETQYF.

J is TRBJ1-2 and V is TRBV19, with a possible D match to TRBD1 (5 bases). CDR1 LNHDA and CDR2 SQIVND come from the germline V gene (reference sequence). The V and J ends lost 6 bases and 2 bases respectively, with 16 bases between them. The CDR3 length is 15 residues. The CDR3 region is CASRRSLSGNYGYTF. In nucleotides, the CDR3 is TGTGCCAGTAGACGCTCCTTATCAGGGAACTATGGCTACACCTTC. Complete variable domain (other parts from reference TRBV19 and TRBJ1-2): DGGITQSPKYLFRKEGQNVTLSCEQNLNHDAMYWYRQDPGQGLRLIYYSQIVNDFQKGDIAEGYSVSREKKESFPLTVTSAQKNPTAFYLCASRRSLSGNYGYTFGSGTRLTVV.

As DNA, the CDR3 is TGTGCCAGCAGTGATCCACTCGAAGAGACCCAGTACTTC. Protein product: CASSDPLEETQYF. This chain uses TRBV2 with TRBJ2-5; no reliable D call. The CDR3 runs 13 residues. Germline CDR1 is SNHLY and CDR2 is FYNNEI. Trimming stripped 3 bases from V and 3 bases from J, with 8 bases between.

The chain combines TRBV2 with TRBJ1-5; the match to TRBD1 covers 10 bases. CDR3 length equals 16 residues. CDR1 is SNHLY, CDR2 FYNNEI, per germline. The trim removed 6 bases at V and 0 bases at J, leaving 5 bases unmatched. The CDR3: CASREDRGYSNQPQHF. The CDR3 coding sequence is TGTGCCAGCAGAGAGGACAGGGGGTATAGCAATCAGCCCCAGCATTTT. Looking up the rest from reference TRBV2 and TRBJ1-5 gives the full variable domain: EPEVTQTPSHQVTQMGQEVILRCVPISNHLYFYWYRQILGQKVEFLVSFYNNEISEKSEIFDDQFSVERPDGSNFTLKIRSTKLEDSAMYFCASREDRGYSNQPQHFGDGTRLSIL.

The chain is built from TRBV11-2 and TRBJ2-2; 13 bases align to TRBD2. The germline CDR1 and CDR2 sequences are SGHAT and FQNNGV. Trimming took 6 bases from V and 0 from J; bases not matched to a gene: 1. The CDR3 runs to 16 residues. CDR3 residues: CASRGLAGPNTGELFF. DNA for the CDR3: TGTGCCAGCAGGGGACTAGCGGGGCCGAACACCGGGGAGCTGTTTTTT. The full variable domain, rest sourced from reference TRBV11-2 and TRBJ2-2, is EAGVAQSPRYKIIEKRQSVAFWCNPISGHATLYWYQQILGQGPKLLIQFQNNGVVDDSQLPKDRFSAERLKGVDSTLKIQPAKLEDSAVYLCASRGLAGPNTGELFFGEGSRLTVL.

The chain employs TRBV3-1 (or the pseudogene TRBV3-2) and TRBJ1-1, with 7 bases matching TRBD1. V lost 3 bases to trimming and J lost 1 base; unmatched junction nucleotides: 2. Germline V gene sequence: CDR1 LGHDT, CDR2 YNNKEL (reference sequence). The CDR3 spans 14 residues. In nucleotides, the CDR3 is TGTGCCAGCAGCCAGAGGGGGCAGAACACTGAAGCTTTCTTT. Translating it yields CASSQRGQNTEAFF.

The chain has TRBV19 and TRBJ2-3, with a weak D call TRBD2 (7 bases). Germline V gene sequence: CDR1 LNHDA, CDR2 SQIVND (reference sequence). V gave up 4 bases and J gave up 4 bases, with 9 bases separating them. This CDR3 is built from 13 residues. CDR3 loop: CASSTGGADTQYF. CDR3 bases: TGTGCCAGTAGTACGGGGGGCGCAGATACGCAGTATTTT.

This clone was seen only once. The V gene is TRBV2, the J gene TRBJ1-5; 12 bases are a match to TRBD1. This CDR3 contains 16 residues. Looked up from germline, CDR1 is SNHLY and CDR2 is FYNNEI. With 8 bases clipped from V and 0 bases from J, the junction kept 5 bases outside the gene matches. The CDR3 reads CASRDRGHNSNQPQHF. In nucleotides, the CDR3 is TGTGCCAGCCGGGACAGGGGGCATAATAGCAATCAGCCCCAGCATTTT.

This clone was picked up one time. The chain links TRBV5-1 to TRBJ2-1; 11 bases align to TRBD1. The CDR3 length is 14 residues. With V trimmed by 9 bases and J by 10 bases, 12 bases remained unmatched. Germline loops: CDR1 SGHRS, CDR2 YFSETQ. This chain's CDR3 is CATTTGTGGLEQFF. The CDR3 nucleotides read TGCGCCACCACAACCGGGACAGGGGGGTTGGAGCAGTTCTTC. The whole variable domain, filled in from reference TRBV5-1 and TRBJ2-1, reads KAGVTQTPRYLIKTRGQQVTLSCSPISGHRSVSWYQQTPGQGLQFLFEYFSETQRNKGNFPGRFSGRQFSNSRSEMNVSTLELGDSALYLCATTTGTGGLEQFFGPGTRLTVL.

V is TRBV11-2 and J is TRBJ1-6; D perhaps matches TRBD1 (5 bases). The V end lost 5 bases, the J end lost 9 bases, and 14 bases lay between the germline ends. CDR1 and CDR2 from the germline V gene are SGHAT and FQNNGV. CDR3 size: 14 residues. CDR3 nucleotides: TGTGCCAGCAGCAACGGGGGAGAGGGTTCACCCCTCCACTTT. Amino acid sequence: CASSNGGEGSPLHF.

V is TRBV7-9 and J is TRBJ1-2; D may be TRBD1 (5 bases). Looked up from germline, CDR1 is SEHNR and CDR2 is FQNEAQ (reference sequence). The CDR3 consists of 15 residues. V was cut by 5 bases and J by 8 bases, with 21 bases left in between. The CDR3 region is CASSQQIGPGQGYTF. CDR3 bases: TGTGCCAGCAGCCAACAAATAGGGCCAGGGCAAGGCTACACCTTC. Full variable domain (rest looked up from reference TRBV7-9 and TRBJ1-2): DTGVSQNPRHKITKRGQNVTFRCDPISEHNRLYWYRQTLGQGPEFLTYFQNEAQLEKSRLLSDRFSAERPKGSFSTLEIQRTEQGDSAMYLCASSQQIGPGQGYTFGSGTRLTVV.

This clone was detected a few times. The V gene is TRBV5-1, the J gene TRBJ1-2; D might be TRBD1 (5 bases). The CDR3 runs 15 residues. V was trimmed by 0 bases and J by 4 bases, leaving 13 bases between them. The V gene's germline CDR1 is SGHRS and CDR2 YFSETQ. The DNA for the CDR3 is TGCGCCAGCAGCTTGGTTGCGGGACCGCTCTATGGCTACACCTTC. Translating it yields CASSLVAGPLYGYTF.

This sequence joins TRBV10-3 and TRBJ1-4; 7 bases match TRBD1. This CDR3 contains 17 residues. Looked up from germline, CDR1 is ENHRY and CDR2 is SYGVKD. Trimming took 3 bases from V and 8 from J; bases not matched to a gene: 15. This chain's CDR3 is CAISDGQLWDREEKLFF. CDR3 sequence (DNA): TGTGCCATCAGTGACGGTCAGCTGTGGGACAGAGAGGAAAAACTGTTTTTT.

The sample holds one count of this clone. The CDR3 DNA follows: TGTGCCACACAGGGGGCGCCGTCCTACGAGCAGTACTTC. Amino acid sequence: CATQGAPSYEQYF. The rearrangement joins TRBV6-5 to TRBJ2-7, with TRBD1 matching over 9 bases. Germline CDR1 is MNHEY and CDR2 is SVGAGI. The V segment lost 10 bases and the J segment 1 base; nucleotides outside the gene matches: 5. CDR3 length: 13 amino acids.

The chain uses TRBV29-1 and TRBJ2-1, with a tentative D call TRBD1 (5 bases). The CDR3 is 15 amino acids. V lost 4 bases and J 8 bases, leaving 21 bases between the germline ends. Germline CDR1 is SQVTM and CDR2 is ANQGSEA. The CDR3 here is CSVVRTVRGRDEQFF. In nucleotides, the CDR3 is TGCAGCGTTGTGAGAACGGTTAGGGGAAGGGATGAGCAGTTCTTC.

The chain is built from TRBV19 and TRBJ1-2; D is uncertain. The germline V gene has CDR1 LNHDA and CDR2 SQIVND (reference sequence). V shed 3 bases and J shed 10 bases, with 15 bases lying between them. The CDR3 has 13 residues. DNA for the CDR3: TGTGCCAGTAGTATGACGGGAAGAATCGACTACACCTTC. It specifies CASSMTGRIDYTF.

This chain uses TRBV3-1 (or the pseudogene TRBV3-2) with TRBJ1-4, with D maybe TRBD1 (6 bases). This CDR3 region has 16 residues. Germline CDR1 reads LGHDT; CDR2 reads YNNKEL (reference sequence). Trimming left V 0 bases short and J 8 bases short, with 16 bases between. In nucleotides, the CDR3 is TGTGCCAGCAGCCAAGACGTCGGCGGTCAGGGGGAAAAACTGTTTTTT. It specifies CASSQDVGGQGEKLFF.

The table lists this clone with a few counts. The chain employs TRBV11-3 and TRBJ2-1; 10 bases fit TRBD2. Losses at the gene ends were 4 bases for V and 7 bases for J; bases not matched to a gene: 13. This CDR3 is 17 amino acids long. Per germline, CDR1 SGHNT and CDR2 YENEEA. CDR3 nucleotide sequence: TGTGCCAGCAGCTCCCCCCCTGGGAGCGGGGGGGCAAATGAGCAGTTCTTC. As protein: CASSSPPGSGGANEQFF.

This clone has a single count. CDR3 sequence: CASSVGTGKAFF. The CDR3 coding sequence is TGTGCCAGCAGCGTAGGGACAGGGAAAGCTTTCTTT. The chain employs TRBV9 and TRBJ1-1, with 8 bases identical to TRBD1. Per germline, CDR1 SGDLS and CDR2 YYNGEE. Germline trimming cut 0 bases from V and 9 bases from J; bases unmatched to any gene: 1. There are 12 residues in the CDR3.

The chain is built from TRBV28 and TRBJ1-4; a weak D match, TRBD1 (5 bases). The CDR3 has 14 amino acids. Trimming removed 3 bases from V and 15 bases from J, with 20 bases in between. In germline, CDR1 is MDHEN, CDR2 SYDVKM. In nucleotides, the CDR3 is TGTGCCAGCAGTTTGAGGCAGGGACTAAAATTTTTGTTTTTT. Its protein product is CASSLRQGLKFLFF.

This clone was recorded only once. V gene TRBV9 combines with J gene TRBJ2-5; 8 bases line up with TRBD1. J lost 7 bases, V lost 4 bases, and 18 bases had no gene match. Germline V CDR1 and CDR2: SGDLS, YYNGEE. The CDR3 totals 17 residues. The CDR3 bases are TGTGCCAGCAGCCCGCGAACAGGGGGGAGCCCGATGGGGACCCAGTACTTC. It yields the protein CASSPRTGGSPMGTQYF.

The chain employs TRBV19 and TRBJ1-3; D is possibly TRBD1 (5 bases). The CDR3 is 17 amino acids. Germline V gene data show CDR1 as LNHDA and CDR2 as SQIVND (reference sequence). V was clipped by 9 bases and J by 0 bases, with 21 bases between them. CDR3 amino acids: CASRLGGTLRSGNTIYF. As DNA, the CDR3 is TGTGCCAGCCGCCTTGGGGGGACCCTCCGCTCTGGAAACACCATATATTTT.

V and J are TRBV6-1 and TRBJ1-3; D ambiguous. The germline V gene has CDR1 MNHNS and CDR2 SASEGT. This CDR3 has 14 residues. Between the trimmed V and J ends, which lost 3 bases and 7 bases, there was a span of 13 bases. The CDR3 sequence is CASSDRVRRNTIYF. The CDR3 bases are TGTGCCAGCAGTGATAGAGTCCGGCGGAACACCATATATTTT.